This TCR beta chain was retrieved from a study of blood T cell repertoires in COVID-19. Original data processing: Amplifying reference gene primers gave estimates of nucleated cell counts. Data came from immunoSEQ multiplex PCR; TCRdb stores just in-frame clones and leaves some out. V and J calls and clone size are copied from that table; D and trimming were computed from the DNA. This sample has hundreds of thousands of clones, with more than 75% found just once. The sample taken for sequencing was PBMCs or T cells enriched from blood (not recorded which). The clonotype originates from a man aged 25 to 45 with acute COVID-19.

CDR3 DNA: TGTGCCAGCAGCTTGGCTACAGGGAGCTCCTACGAGCAGTACTTC. The encoded protein is CASSLATGSSYEQYF. The chain joins TRBV5-4 to TRBJ2-7; the D gene is possibly TRBD1 (6 bases). The CDR3 sequence is 15 residues long. Germline CDR1 and CDR2: SGHNT and YYREEE (reference sequence). Trimming removed 0 bases at V and 0 bases at J, with 10 bases between.